These T cell receptor beta chains were read from a single sample in a study of T cell responses to AZD1222 COVID-19 vaccine. TCRdb's copy holds only in-frame clones and misses some; the assay was immunoSEQ multiplex PCR. In the table there are fewer than 85,000 clones, 92% of which are singletons. Material: peripheral blood, obtained on day 0 of MenACWY control vaccination. Every receptor here comes from an adult in good health. The CDR3 runs from the conserved cysteine through the conserved F or W. D genes are given only for firm matches. Size tells how often a clone was seen (once, few, many) or the class of an expanded clone, and some rows leave it out.

CDR3nt	CDR3aa	v_gene	abundance	j_gene	d_gene
TGTGCCAGCAGTCCCGGACAGGGAACTCAGCCCCAGCATTTT	CASSPGQGTQPQHF	TRBV27	.	TRBJ1-5	TRBD1
TGTGCCAGTAGTAGGGGACAGGGCATCGAGCAGTACTTC	CASSRGQGIEQYF	TRBV19	.	TRBJ2-7	TRBD1
TGTGCCAGCAGCCAAGCGGGAACTGAAGCTTTCTTT	CASSQAGTEAFF	TRBV16	.	TRBJ1-1	.
TGTGCCAGCAGTTACTTAGGACAGAGTCACAATGAGCAGTTCTTC	CASSYLGQSHNEQFF	TRBV6-5	few	TRBJ2-1	.
TGTGCCAGCAGCTTAGGGGACAGCGGCAATCAGCCCCAGCATTTT	CASSLGDSGNQPQHF	TRBV7-9	.	TRBJ1-5	TRBD1
TGTGCCAGCAGCTTAGACAGTCTAAATGACTACACCTTC	CASSLDSLNDYTF	TRBV7-2	.	TRBJ1-2	.
TGTGCCAGCTCACCACCGGCCGGGAACTCTGGAAACACCATATATTTT	CASSPPAGNSGNTIYF	TRBV18	.	TRBJ1-3	.
TGTGCCAGCAGCTTGCGGTCGGGACAGGCCTCGGAGACCCAGTACTTC	CASSLRSGQASETQYF	TRBV5-6	.	TRBJ2-5	TRBD1
TGTGCCAGCAGTGAATTGTACAGTTCTAGCACAGATACGCAGTATTTT	CASSELYSSSTDTQYF	TRBV6-1	.	TRBJ2-3	.
TGTGCCAGCAGTCTTACAGGGGACCAGCCCCAGCATTTT	CASSLTGDQPQHF	TRBV12-3/TRBV12-4	.	TRBJ1-5	TRBD1
TGTGCCAGTAGCCGGACAGGGGTCACTGAAGCTTTCTTT	CASSRTGVTEAFF	TRBV19	.	TRBJ1-1	TRBD1
TGTGCCAGCAGCGAAAATGTGGGGCTTTCCTACAATGAGCAGTTCTTC	CASSENVGLSYNEQFF	TRBV9	.	TRBJ2-1	.
TGTGCCTGGAGCGAGAGAATGAGTTCTGGCTACACCTTC	CAWSERMSSGYTF	TRBV30	.	TRBJ1-2	.
TGTGCCAGCACCGGGACAGGGCTAGGAAACACCATATATTTT	CASTGTGLGNTIYF	TRBV28	.	TRBJ1-3	TRBD1
TGTGCCAGCAGCCAAGAATATGAAAAACTGTTTTTT	CASSQEYEKLFF	TRBV3-1/TRBV3-2	.	TRBJ1-4	.
TGTGCCAGCAGCCAGTCAGACCTTCCGGGAGCCCAGTACTTC	CASSQSDLPGAQYF	TRBV3-1/TRBV3-2	.	TRBJ2-5	.
TGTGCCAGCAGTTTAGGGCAGGTCAATGAGCAGTTCTTC	CASSLGQVNEQFF	TRBV12-3/TRBV12-4	.	TRBJ2-1	.
TGTGCCAGAAGCCTACGGGACTATGGCTACACCTTC	CARSLRDYGYTF	TRBV5-3	once	TRBJ1-2	.
TGTGCCAGCAGCCAAGATCAGGGGACTGGGGCCAACGTCCTGACTTTC	CASSQDQGTGANVLTF	TRBV3-1/TRBV3-2	.	TRBJ2-6	.
TGTGCCACCAGCAGTGACAGGGGGCCCTACGAGCAGTACTTC	CATSSDRGPYEQYF	TRBV15	few	TRBJ2-7	TRBD1
TGTGCCAGCATAGGGGATCTGAATGAGCAGTTCTTC	CASIGDLNEQFF	TRBV12-3/TRBV12-4	.	TRBJ2-1	.
TGTGCCATCAGTGATGCAGGAAGAGGTTCACCCCTCCACTTT	CAISDAGRGSPLHF	TRBV10-3	.	TRBJ1-6	.
TGTGCCAGCAGTTTAGTGGGTTCTGATTCACCCCTCCACTTT	CASSLVGSDSPLHF	TRBV28	.	TRBJ1-6	.
TGTGCCAGCAGCCGCGGAGAGGGAACAACTAATGAAAAACTGTTTTTT	CASSRGEGTTNEKLFF	TRBV11-2	.	TRBJ1-4	.
TGTGCCAGCACAGTAGCGGGGGGGACAGATACGCAGTATTTT	CASTVAGGTDTQYF	TRBV7-2	.	TRBJ2-3	TRBD2
TGTGCCATCAGTGAGTCCCGGGGGGGCTCGGGAGAGCAGTACTTC	CAISESRGGSGEQYF	TRBV10-3	.	TRBJ2-7	TRBD2
TGTGCCACCAGCAGAGGGAGTTTCGGCACCGGGGAGCTGTTTTTT	CATSRGSFGTGELFF	TRBV15	.	TRBJ2-2	.
TGTGCCAGCAGCGTAGGTCCCGGAGACACTGAAGCTTTCTTT	CASSVGPGDTEAFF	TRBV9	.	TRBJ1-1	.
TGTGCGGTGGGGGAGGGAGAGACCCAGTACTTC	CAVGEGETQYF	TRBV30	.	TRBJ2-5	TRBD2
TGCGCCAGCAGCTTGATAGCGGGGGACAATCAGCCCCAGCATTTT	CASSLIAGDNQPQHF	TRBV5-1	.	TRBJ1-5	.
TGTGCCAGCAGCCCCGGGACCCCGAGTCCCGGTGAGCAGTTCTTC	CASSPGTPSPGEQFF	TRBV6-5	.	TRBJ2-1	.
TGCGCCAGCAGCTTGGTTGGGACACCGACCCAAGAGACCCAGTACTTC	CASSLVGTPTQETQYF	TRBV5-1	.	TRBJ2-5	.
TGTGCCTGGAGTCAGGCGGAAGACGGCGAAGCTTTCTTT	CAWSQAEDGEAFF	TRBV30	.	TRBJ1-1	.
TGTGCAAGTCGCTTAGCGCTCGGGTTTTCGAATTCACCCCTCCACTTT	CASRLALGFSNSPLHF	TRBV12-2	.	TRBJ1-6	.
TGTGCCAGCAGTGAATACGGGGGCGATACGCAGTATTTT	CASSEYGGDTQYF	TRBV6-1	.	TRBJ2-3	.
TGTGCCAGCAGTTACATCTCAACCGGGCCACCGGGGGCGGACAATGAGCAGTTCTTC	CASSYISTGPPGADNEQFF	TRBV6-2/TRBV6-3	.	TRBJ2-1	.
TGTGCCACCAAGGCAGGGGGAAGCAATCAGCCCCAGCATTTT	CATKAGGSNQPQHF	TRBV24-1	.	TRBJ1-5	TRBD1
TGTGCCAGTAGGTGGACAGAATACAATCAGCCCCAGCATTTT	CASRWTEYNQPQHF	TRBV19	.	TRBJ1-5	.
TGCGCCAGCAGCTTGGTCCGACAGGGGGCCGATGAAAAACTGTTTTTT	CASSLVRQGADEKLFF	TRBV5-1	once	TRBJ1-4	TRBD1
TGTGCCAGCAGCCAAAACAAGGGCCTTAATTCACCCCTCCACTTT	CASSQNKGLNSPLHF	TRBV3-1/TRBV3-2	.	TRBJ1-6	.
TGTGCCAGCAGTTTCCCACCGACTAATGAAAAACTGTTTTTT	CASSFPPTNEKLFF	TRBV28	.	TRBJ1-4	.
TGTGCCAGCAGTATTACTTCGGGACAGGGTTACGAGCAGTACTTC	CASSITSGQGYEQYF	TRBV27	.	TRBJ2-7	TRBD1
TGTGCCAGTAGTTCCGCGCTCGGCCCCCGCCAAGAGACCCAGTACTTC	CASSSALGPRQETQYF	TRBV19	few	TRBJ2-5	.
TGTGCCAGCAGTTCGGGCAGGGAGTACATTCAGTACTTC	CASSSGREYIQYF	TRBV28	once	TRBJ2-4	.
TGTGCCAGCAGCGGGGACAGTTACGAGCAGTACTTC	CASSGDSYEQYF	TRBV11-3	.	TRBJ2-7	TRBD1
TGTGCCAGCAGCAAAGATCGGGGGGGTCGGAATACGCAGTATTTT	CASSKDRGGRNTQYF	TRBV21-1	.	TRBJ2-3	.
TGTGCCAGCAGCTTAATAGCGGGGTCTGAGCAGTTCTTC	CASSLIAGSEQFF	TRBV7-7	.	TRBJ2-1	TRBD2
TGCGCCAGCAGCCAAGAAGGGTGGGGGTTAGGCTACACCTTC	CASSQEGWGLGYTF	TRBV4-3	.	TRBJ1-2	.
TGTGCCAGCAGCTTATTTGCAGTGTCTGGAAACACCATATATTTT	CASSLFAVSGNTIYF	TRBV7-8	.	TRBJ1-3	.
TGTGCCAGCAGCGTAGACCAGGTCCGACAAGAGACCCAGTACTTC	CASSVDQVRQETQYF	TRBV9	.	TRBJ2-5	.
TGTGCCAGCAGCTTCGCAGGGGGCCTAAGCGGGGAGCTGTTTTTT	CASSFAGGLSGELFF	TRBV11-2	.	TRBJ2-2	TRBD1
TGTGCCAGCAGTGAAGGGGCTAGCGGGGGACAAGAGACCCAGTACTTC	CASSEGASGGQETQYF	TRBV6-1	once	TRBJ2-5	TRBD2
TGTGCCAGTATGGCCCCGGGAGGGAGGAGGACTGAAGCTTTCTTT	CASMAPGGRRTEAFF	TRBV19	.	TRBJ1-1	.
TGTGCCAGTAGTCCCACCGGGGGAGCTCGGAGCAATCAGCCCCAGCATTTT	CASSPTGGARSNQPQHF	TRBV19	once	TRBJ1-5	.